The 31 T cell receptor beta chains presented below share a single source sample, sequenced in a study of CD8+ T cells in alopecia areata (dated by TCRdb to 2016 to 2018). Library creation used the immunoSEQ multiplex PCR assay. For TCR sequencing, RNA was extracted from every sample and reverse transcribed into cDNA to serve as template. Here the immuneACCESS table is served through TCRdb, limited to in-frame sequences with V and J called. Missing clones are a known gap in these copies; in checked studies unresolved V genes cover under half, and the rest lacks a known reason. Present in this sample are 150,000 or so clones, around 47% of which were seen just once. About 6.4% of the sample lies in the top ten. Source material: CD4+ T cells sorted from blood. These receptor sequences come from a human donor with alopecia areata.

V and J are TRBV28 and TRBJ2-7; unclear D gene. Trimming stripped 3 bases from V and 2 bases from J, with 8 bases between. Germline CDR1 and CDR2: MDHEN and SYDVKM. The CDR3 length is 13 residues. CDR3 loop: CASSFSTTYEQYF. As DNA, the CDR3 is TGTGCCAGCAGTTTTTCGACGACCTACGAGCAGTACTTC. Combining the CDR3 with reference TRBV28 and TRBJ2-7 gives the whole variable domain DVKVTQSSRYLVKRTGEKVFLECVQDMDHENMFWYRQDPGLGLRLIYFSYDVKMKEKGDIPEGYSVSREKKERFSLILESASTNQTSMYLCASSFSTTYEQYFGPGTRLTVT.

The rearrangement uses TRBV4-1 and TRBJ1-2; D remains ambiguous. CDR3 length: 13 amino acids. Germline CDR1 is MGHRA and CDR2 is YSYEKL. V lost 4 bases to trimming and J lost 6 bases, with 12 bases between them. CDR3 in DNA: TGCGCCAGCAGCCTCACCCCTCTGGATGGCTACACCTTC. This gives the protein CASSLTPLDGYTF.

The V call is TRBV19, the J call TRBJ2-1; 9 bases line up with TRBD2. This CDR3 spans 14 amino acids. V dropped 4 bases and J dropped 5; count of bases not matched to a gene: 3. CDR1 and CDR2 (germline): LNHDA, SQIVND (reference sequence). The CDR3 coding sequence is TGTGCCAGTAGTAAAAGCGGGAGGAACAATGAGCAGTTCTTC. Residues: CASSKSGRNNEQFF.

This chain uses TRBV29-1 with TRBJ1-1; D not certain. With 1 base removed from V and 2 bases from J, the gap between germline ends came to 11 bases. Germline CDR1 SQVTM, CDR2 ANQGSEA. The CDR3 is 14 residues long. CDR3 amino acids: CSVEVVQRNTEAFF. CDR3 nucleotide sequence: TGCAGCGTTGAAGTAGTACAGAGAAACACTGAAGCTTTCTTT.

The chain joins TRBV29-1 to TRBJ1-3; D is possibly TRBD1 (5 bases). V lost 1 base and J lost 13, with 11 bases in between. The CDR3 contains 11 residues. Per germline, CDR1 SQVTM and CDR2 ANQGSEA. The CDR3 is CSVEVGAAIYF. The CDR3 region has the DNA TGCAGCGTTGAAGTTGGGGCAGCAATATATTTT.

This chain links TRBV5-1 with TRBJ2-5; D is perhaps TRBD1 or TRBD2 (5 bases each). The length of the CDR3 is 14 residues. The germline V gene has CDR1 SGHRS and CDR2 YFSETQ. The V and J ends lost 2 bases and 5 bases respectively, with 13 bases between them. The CDR3 here is CASSLKGRRETQYF. For the CDR3, the DNA is TGCGCCAGCAGCTTAAAGGGACGGAGGGAGACCCAGTACTTC.

The count of this clone is one. The chain recombines TRBV30 with TRBJ2-1; a weak D match, TRBD2 (5 bases). This CDR3 region has 12 residues. Trimming shortened V by 4 bases and J by 3 bases, and 7 bases separated the two germline ends. Germline lookup yields CDR1 GTSNPN and CDR2 SVGIG (reference sequence). CDR3 amino acids: CAWTRDYNEQFF. CDR3 sequence (DNA): TGTGCCTGGACCCGGGACTACAATGAGCAGTTCTTC. Variable domain in full (rest from reference TRBV30 and TRBJ2-1): SQTIHQWPATLVQPVGSPLSLECTVEGTSNPNLYWYRQAAGRGLQLLFYSVGIGQISSEVPQNLSASRPQDRQFILSSKKLLLSDSGFYLCAWTRDYNEQFFGPGTRLTVL.

This chain connects TRBV29-1 to TRBJ1-1; no firm D call. Germline V CDR1 and CDR2: SQVTM, ANQGSEA. CDR3 length: 17 residues. V was trimmed by 7 bases and J by 0 bases, leaving 24 bases between them. CDR3 DNA sequence: TGCAGCGGGGGTAGTCCTCGCGGGCCCTTCTTGAACACTGAAGCTTTCTTT. This encodes CSGGSPRGPFLNTEAFF.

The gene calls are TRBV6-6 and TRBJ2-5; TRBD1 matches at 12 bases. This CDR3 region has 15 residues. Unmatched junction bases numbered 8, after V lost 6 bases and J lost 6 bases. Looked up from germline, CDR1 is MNHNY and CDR2 is SVGAGI (reference sequence). The CDR3 nucleotides read TGTGCCAGCAGCCCCGGGACAGGGGGCGCGAAGACCCAGTACTTC. Amino acid sequence: CASSPGTGGAKTQYF.

The chain employs TRBV29-1 and TRBJ2-5, with D uncertain. The J call is in doubt because the DNA end fits TRBJ2-7 better. This CDR3 spans 13 amino acids. Germline CDR1 SQVTM, CDR2 ANQGSEA. The CDR3 DNA follows: TGCAGCGTTGGGAGAGGTTGCTCCTACGAGCAGTACTTC. As protein: CSVGRGCSYEQYF.

This clone was observed a few times. At one boundary the junction diverges from the germline segment, which might be a read error. At the DNA level, this CDR3 is encoded by other sequences in the same sample as well. V is TRBV5-1 and J is TRBJ1-1; D possibly corresponds to TRBD1 (5 bases). CDR3 length equals 14 residues. Germline CDR1 reads SGHRS; CDR2 reads YFSETQ. DNA of the CDR3: TGCGCCAGCAGTTTGGCGGTGGGGGGCACTGAAGCTTTCTTT. Protein sequence: CASSLAVGGTEAFF. Using reference TRBV5-1 and TRBJ1-1 for the parts outside the CDR3, the full variable domain is KAGVTQTPRYLIKTRGQQVTLSCSPISGHRSVSWYQQTPGQGLQFLFEYFSETQRNKGNFPGRFSGRQFSNSRSEMNVSTLELGDSALYLCASSLAVGGTEAFFGQGTRLTVV.

This clone was seen a few times. CDR3 in DNA: TGTGCCAGCTCACCGAACAGGGCTGATGGCTACACCTTC. It yields the protein CASSPNRADGYTF. The V gene is TRBV18, the J gene TRBJ1-2; D possibly corresponds to TRBD1 (6 bases). Trimming pared 3 bases from V and 6 bases from J, leaving 11 bases between. The CDR3 runs 13 residues. Germline loops: CDR1 KGHSH, CDR2 LQKENI.

This chain connects TRBV7-3 to TRBJ2-5; 10 bases align to TRBD1. Trimming removed 0 bases from V and 3 bases from J; junction bases left unmatched: 4. CDR1 and CDR2 (germline): SGHTA, FQGTGA. The CDR3 extends over 16 amino acids. CDR3 DNA: TGTGCCAGCAGCTTAACCTCTGGGACAGGGGAAGAGACCCAGTACTTC. Protein: CASSLTSGTGEETQYF.

V and J are TRBV7-8 and TRBJ2-3, with 9 nucleotides matching TRBD2. Germline CDR1 and CDR2: SGHVS and FQNEAQ. This CDR3 has 16 amino acids. V lost 7 bases and J lost 5; bases outside the gene matches: 13. CDR3 nucleotides: TGTGCCAGCAATAATCTTCTAGCGGGATCAGGAGATACGCAGTATTTT. The encoded protein is CASNNLLAGSGDTQYF.

This clone was observed a few times. The chain joins TRBV29-1 to TRBJ2-2, with D uncertain. Germline V lookup: CDR1 SQVTM, CDR2 ANQGSEA. CDR3 length: 12 amino acids. Between the trimmed V and J ends, which lost 6 bases and 0 bases, there was a span of 5 bases. This CDR3 reads CSVRSNTGELFF. DNA of the CDR3: TGCAGCGTCAGGTCGAACACCGGGGAGCTGTTTTTT.

V is TRBV6-5 and J is TRBJ2-1; no clear D gene. The CDR3 has 14 amino acids. Germline CDR1 is MNHEY and CDR2 is SVGAGI. Trimming removed 7 bases at V and 6 bases at J, with 16 bases between. CDR3 in amino acids: CASIGRSAGNEQFF. DNA of the CDR3: TGTGCCAGCATCGGGCGGAGTGCCGGCAATGAGCAGTTCTTC.

This chain uses TRBV5-1 with TRBJ2-3, with TRBD2 matching over 9 bases. Germline V CDR1 and CDR2: SGHRS, YFSETQ. Trimming at V came to 1 base and at J to 6 bases, leaving 6 bases not matched to a gene. The CDR3 has 15 residues. CDR3 residues: CASSLSSGGFDTQYF. The CDR3 DNA reads TGCGCCAGCAGCTTGAGCAGCGGGGGGTTTGATACGCAGTATTTT.

The chain is built from TRBV30 and TRBJ2-3; TRBD2 agrees at 7 bases. Germline V gene data show CDR1 as GTSNPN and CDR2 as SVGIG (reference sequence). The CDR3 is made up of 15 amino acids. V lost 4 bases to trimming and J lost 0 bases; unmatched junction nucleotides: 7. The DNA for the CDR3 is TGTGCCTGGAAGGAACTAGCGACTAGCACAGATACGCAGTATTTT. Amino acid sequence: CAWKELATSTDTQYF.

This clone was picked up a small number of times. V gene TRBV28 combines with J gene TRBJ1-1; 7 nucleotides align to TRBD1. The J segment lost 10 bases and the V segment lost 5 bases, leaving 13 bases of the junction unmatched. Germline lookup yields CDR1 MDHEN and CDR2 SYDVKM. This CDR3 contains 14 residues. The CDR3: CASSPTGLKDRAFF. For the CDR3, the DNA is TGTGCCAGCAGTCCGACAGGGTTGAAAGACAGAGCTTTCTTT.

This clone has only a few counts. J is TRBJ2-7 and V is TRBV29-1; D is unclear. V dropped 1 base and J dropped 2 bases, with 6 bases sitting between them. Germline V gene sequence: CDR1 SQVTM, CDR2 ANQGSEA. The CDR3 is 12 amino acids. CDR3: CSVEVETYEQYF. The CDR3 nucleotides read TGCAGCGTTGAAGTTGAAACCTACGAGCAGTACTTC.

A few counts support this clone. The rearrangement joins TRBV19 to TRBJ1-2; D gene ambiguous. The germline gives CDR1 LNHDA, CDR2 SQIVND (reference sequence). The V end was cut by 3 bases, the J end by 4 bases, with 15 bases between. This CDR3 contains 15 residues. CDR3: CASSIYAGTPYGYTF. The CDR3 nucleotides read TGTGCCAGTAGTATTTATGCAGGAACCCCCTATGGCTACACCTTC.

There are a few counts of this clone. The CDR3: CASSLIIGGNEQFF. CDR3 DNA sequence: TGTGCCAGCAGCTTAATCATTGGAGGCAATGAGCAGTTCTTC. The chain combines TRBV7-2 with TRBJ2-1; D may be TRBD2 (5 bases). Germline V lookup: CDR1 SGHTA, CDR2 FQGNSA. Trimming took 2 bases from V and 6 from J, leaving 11 bases between them. The length of the CDR3 is 14 residues. Full variable domain (rest looked up from reference TRBV7-2 and TRBJ2-1): GAGVSQSPSNKVTEKGKDVELRCDPISGHTALYWYRQSLGQGLEFLIYFQGNSAPDKSGLPSDRFSAERTGGSVSTLTIQRTQQEDSAVYLCASSLIIGGNEQFFGPGTRLTVL.

The chain carries TRBV2 and TRBJ2-6; no firm D call. Germline V gives CDR1 SNHLY, CDR2 FYNNEI. The CDR3 totals 14 residues. The V and J ends lost 6 bases and 0 bases respectively, with 6 bases between them. CDR3 bases: TGTGCCAGCAGCTCATCCTCTGGGGCCAACGTCCTGACTTTC. It codes for CASSSSSGANVLTF.

As concerns this clone: A junction boundary mismatches the germline segment, possibly from a read error. The V and J genes are TRBV5-1 and TRBJ2-7; unclear D gene. The CDR3 extends over 12 amino acids. Germline loops: CDR1 SGHRS, CDR2 YFSETQ. CDR3: CASRLEGYAQYF. The CDR3 region has the DNA TGCGCCAGCCGATTAGAAGGGTACGCGCAGTACTTC.

The rearrangement joins TRBV7-3 to TRBJ2-5, with 10 bases matching TRBD1. The V gene's germline CDR1 is SGHTA and CDR2 FQGTGA. The CDR3 spans 14 residues. With 5 bases clipped from V and 5 bases from J, the junction kept 5 bases outside the gene matches. The CDR3 DNA sequence: TGTGCCAGCAGCCTAAAGGGACAGGGGGAGACCCAGTACTTC. This translates into CASSLKGQGETQYF.

This clone was picked up one time. The V and J genes are TRBV28 and TRBJ1-1; TRBD1 is a possible D gene (5 bases). The CDR3 runs to 16 residues. The V gene lost 3 bases and the J gene lost 4 bases, with 18 bases spanning the gap. The germline V gene has CDR1 MDHEN and CDR2 SYDVKM. This chain's CDR3 is CASSFPKGLVSTEAFF. CDR3 DNA sequence: TGTGCCAGCAGTTTTCCGAAGGGGCTGGTTAGCACTGAAGCTTTCTTT. Based on the CDR3 plus reference TRBV28 and TRBJ1-1, the full variable domain is DVKVTQSSRYLVKRTGEKVFLECVQDMDHENMFWYRQDPGLGLRLIYFSYDVKMKEKGDIPEGYSVSREKKERFSLILESASTNQTSMYLCASSFPKGLVSTEAFFGQGTRLTVV.

CDR3 nucleotides: TGTGCCAGCACCCCCGCGACAATCACAGATACGCAGTATTTT. Translation: CASTPATITDTQYF. The V call is TRBV28, the J call TRBJ2-3; D not certain. The CDR3 totals 14 residues. Between the trimmed V and J ends, which lost 7 bases and 2 bases, there was a span of 13 bases. Germline CDR1 MDHEN, CDR2 SYDVKM.

The V gene is TRBV28, the J gene TRBJ2-7, with no clear D. Per germline, CDR1 MDHEN and CDR2 SYDVKM. The CDR3 is made up of 11 amino acids. The V end lost 5 bases, the J end lost 3 bases, and 5 bases lay between the germline ends. The CDR3 coding sequence is TGTGCCAGCAGTACCTTCTACGAGCAGTACTTC. Translated, it gives CASSTFYEQYF.

The DNA of the CDR3 is TGTGCCAGCAGCCTGAGAGGACAGACTTCCTACGAGCAGTACTTC. Translated, it gives CASSLRGQTSYEQYF. The chain uses TRBV7-9 and TRBJ2-7; tentative D call: TRBD1 (6 bases). V dropped 5 bases and J dropped 1 base, with 15 bases sitting between them. Germline-derived CDR1 and CDR2 are SEHNR and FQNEAQ (reference sequence). CDR3 length equals 15 residues.

The CDR3 protein is CASSIGGISYNEQFF. Written as DNA, the CDR3 is TGTGCCAGTAGTATTGGGGGGATCTCCTACAATGAGCAGTTCTTC. V usage is TRBV19 and J usage is TRBJ2-1; D is perhaps TRBD2 (6 bases). V was cut by 3 bases and J by 0 bases, with 9 bases left in between. The CDR3 totals 15 residues. The germline CDR1 and CDR2 sequences are LNHDA and SQIVND (reference sequence).

Worth noting for this clone: One junction end disagrees with the germline gene, perhaps due to a read error. The gene calls are TRBV29-1 and TRBJ1-5; D is undetermined. The CDR3 runs 12 residues. In germline, CDR1 is SQVTM, CDR2 ANQGSEA. The CDR3 spells CSVKDSNQPQHF. CDR3 sequence (DNA): TGCAGCGTTAAAGATAGCAATCAGCCCCAGCATTTT. Together with reference TRBV29-1 and TRBJ1-5, the CDR3 gives the full variable domain: SAVISQKPSRDICQRGTSLTIQCQVDSQVTMMFWYRQQPGQSLTLIATANQGSEATYESGFVIDKFPISRPNLTFSTLTVSNMSPEDSSIYLCSVKDSNQPQHFGDGTRLSIL.